This is a list of T cell receptor beta chains from one sample in a study of CD8 T cells in Susac syndrome. Each CDR3 protein is one row after TCRdb ran MiXCR on the immunoSEQ multiplex PCR reads. The sample yields 50,000 or so distinct CDR3 sequences, 80% to 95% seen once. Material: CD8+ T cells from PBMCs. Receptors were obtained from a human donor in good health. Both conserved end residues are part of each CDR3.

>TRBJ2-3|TRBV5-5
CASSLVAGDTQYF
>TRBJ2-1|TRBV29-1
CSVVSVTANEQFF
>TRBJ1-1|TRBV2
CASSPGQGEIRAFF
>TRBJ1-1|TRBV19
CASSFRTGPFGTEAFF
>TRBJ2-7|TRBV5-4
CASSFPASLGSYEQYF
>TRBJ2-1|TRBV5-6
CASSLGRSYNEQFF
>TRBJ2-1|TRBV5-1
CASSPDRSHYNEQFF
>TRBJ2-2|TRBV2
CASSEASPRLFF
>TRBJ2-1|TRBV11-2
CASSSGVPYNEQFF
>TRBJ2-7|TRBV27
CASSLDRVGEQYF
>TRBJ2-1|TRBV11-2
CASSLGVAYNEQFF